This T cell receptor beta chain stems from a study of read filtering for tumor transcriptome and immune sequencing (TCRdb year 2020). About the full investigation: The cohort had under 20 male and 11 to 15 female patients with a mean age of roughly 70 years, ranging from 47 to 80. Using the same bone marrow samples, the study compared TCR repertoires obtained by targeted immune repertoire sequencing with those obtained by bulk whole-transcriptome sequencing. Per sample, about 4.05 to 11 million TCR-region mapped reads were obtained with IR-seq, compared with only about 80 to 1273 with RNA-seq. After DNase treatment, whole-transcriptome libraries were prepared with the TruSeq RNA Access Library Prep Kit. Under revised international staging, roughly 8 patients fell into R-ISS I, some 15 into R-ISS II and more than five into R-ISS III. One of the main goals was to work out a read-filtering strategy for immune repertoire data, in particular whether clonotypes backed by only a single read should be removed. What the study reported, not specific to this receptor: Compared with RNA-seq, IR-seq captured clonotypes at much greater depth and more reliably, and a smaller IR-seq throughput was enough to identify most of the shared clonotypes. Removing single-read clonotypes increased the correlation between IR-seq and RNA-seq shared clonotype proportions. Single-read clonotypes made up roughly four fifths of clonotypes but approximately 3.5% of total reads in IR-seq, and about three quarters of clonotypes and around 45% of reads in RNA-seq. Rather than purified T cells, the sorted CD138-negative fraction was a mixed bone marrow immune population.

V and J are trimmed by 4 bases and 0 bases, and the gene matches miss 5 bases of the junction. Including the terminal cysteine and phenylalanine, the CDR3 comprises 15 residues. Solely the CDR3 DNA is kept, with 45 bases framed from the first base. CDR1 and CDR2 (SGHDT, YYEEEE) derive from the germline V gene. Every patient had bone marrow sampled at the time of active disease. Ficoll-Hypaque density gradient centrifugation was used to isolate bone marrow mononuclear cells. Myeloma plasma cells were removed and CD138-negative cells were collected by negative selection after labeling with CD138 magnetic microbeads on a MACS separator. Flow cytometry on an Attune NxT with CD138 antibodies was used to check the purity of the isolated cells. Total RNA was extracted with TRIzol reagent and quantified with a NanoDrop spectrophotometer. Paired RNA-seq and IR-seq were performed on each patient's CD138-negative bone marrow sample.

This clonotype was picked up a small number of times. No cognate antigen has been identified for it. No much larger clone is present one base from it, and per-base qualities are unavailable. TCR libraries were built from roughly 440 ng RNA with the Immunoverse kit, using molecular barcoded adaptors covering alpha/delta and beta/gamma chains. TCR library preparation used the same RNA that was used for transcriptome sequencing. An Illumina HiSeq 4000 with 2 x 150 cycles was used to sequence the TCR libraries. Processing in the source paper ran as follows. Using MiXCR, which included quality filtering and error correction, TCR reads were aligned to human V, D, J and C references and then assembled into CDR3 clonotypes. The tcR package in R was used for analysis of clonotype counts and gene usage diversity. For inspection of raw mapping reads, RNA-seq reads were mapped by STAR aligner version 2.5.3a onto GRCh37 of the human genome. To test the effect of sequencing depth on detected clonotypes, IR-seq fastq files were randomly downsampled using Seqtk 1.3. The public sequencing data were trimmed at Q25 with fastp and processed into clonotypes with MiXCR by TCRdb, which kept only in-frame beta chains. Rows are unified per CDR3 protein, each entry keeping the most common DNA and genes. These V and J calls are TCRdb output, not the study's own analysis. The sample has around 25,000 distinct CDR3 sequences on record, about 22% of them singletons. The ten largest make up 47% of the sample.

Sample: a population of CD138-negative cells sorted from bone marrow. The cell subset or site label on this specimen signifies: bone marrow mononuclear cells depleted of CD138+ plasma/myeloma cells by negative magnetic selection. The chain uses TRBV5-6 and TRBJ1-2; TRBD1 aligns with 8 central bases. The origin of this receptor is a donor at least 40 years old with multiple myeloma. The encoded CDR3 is CASSPGTGANYGYTF. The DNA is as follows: TGTGCCAGCAGCCCTGGGACAGGAGCTAACTATGGCTACACCTTC.